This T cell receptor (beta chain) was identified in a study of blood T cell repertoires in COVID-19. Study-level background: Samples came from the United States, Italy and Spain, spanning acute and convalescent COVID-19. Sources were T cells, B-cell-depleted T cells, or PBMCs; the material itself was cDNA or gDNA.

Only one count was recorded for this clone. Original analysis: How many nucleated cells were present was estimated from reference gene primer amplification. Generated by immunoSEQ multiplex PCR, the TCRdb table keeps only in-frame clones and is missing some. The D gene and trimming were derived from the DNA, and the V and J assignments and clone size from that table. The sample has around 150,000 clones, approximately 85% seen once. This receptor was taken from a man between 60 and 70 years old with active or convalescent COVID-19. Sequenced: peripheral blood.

CDR3 sequence (DNA): TGCGCCAGCAGTGAAGGAGTCGATAATTCACCCCTCCACTTT. Protein sequence: CASSEGVDNSPLHF. The chain joins TRBV10-2 to TRBJ1-6; D not certain. CDR1 WSHSY and CDR2 SAAADI come from the germline V gene. V shed 3 bases and J shed 5 bases, with 8 bases lying between them. This CDR3 is built from 14 residues.